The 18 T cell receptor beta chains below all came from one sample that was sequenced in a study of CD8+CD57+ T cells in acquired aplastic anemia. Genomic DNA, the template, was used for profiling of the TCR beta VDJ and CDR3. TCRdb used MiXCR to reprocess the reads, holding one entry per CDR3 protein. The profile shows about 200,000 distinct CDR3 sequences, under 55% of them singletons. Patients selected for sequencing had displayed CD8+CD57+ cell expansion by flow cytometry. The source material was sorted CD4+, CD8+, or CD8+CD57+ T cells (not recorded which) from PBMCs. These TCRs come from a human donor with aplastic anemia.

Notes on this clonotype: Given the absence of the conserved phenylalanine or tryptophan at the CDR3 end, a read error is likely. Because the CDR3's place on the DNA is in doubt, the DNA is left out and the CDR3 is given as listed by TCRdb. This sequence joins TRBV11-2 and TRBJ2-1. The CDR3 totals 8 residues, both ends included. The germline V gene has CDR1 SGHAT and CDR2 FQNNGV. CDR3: CASSFCLT.

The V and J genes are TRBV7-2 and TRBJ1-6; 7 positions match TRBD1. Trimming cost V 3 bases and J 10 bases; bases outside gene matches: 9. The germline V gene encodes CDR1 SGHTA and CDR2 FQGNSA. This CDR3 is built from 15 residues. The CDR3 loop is CASSFVGTAVSPLHF. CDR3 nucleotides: TGTGCCAGCAGCTTCGTGGGGACAGCGGTCTCACCCCTCCACTTT.

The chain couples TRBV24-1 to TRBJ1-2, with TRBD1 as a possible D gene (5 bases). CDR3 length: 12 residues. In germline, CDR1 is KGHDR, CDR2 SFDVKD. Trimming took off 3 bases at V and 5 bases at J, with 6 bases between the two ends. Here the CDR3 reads CATSDQGYGYTF. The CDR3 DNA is TGTGCCACCAGTGATCAGGGTTATGGCTACACCTTC.

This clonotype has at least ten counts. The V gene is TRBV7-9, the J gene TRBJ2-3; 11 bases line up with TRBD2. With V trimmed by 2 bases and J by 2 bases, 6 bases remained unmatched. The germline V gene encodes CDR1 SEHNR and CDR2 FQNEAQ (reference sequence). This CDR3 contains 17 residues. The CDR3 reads CASSLPLAGGNTDTQYF. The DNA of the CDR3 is TGTGCCAGCAGCTTACCCCTAGCGGGGGGAAACACAGATACGCAGTATTTT.

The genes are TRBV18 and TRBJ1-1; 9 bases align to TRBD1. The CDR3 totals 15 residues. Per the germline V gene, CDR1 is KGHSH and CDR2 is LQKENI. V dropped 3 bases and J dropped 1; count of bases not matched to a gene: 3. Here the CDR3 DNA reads TGTGCCAGCTCACCGATGGACAGGGGGAACACTGAAGCTTTCTTT. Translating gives CASSPMDRGNTEAFF.

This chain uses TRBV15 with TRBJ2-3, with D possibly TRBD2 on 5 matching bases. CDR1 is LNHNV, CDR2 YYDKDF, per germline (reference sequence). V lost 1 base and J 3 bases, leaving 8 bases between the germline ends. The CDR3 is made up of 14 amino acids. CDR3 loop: CATSRGTRTDTQYF. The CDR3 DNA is TGTGCCACCAGCAGAGGGACTCGGACAGATACGCAGTATTTT. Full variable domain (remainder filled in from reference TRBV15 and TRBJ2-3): DAMVIQNPRYQVTQFGKPVTLSCSQTLNHNVMYWYQQKSSQAPKLLFHYYDKDFNNEADTPDNFQSRRPNTSFCFLDIRSPGLGDTAMYLCATSRGTRTDTQYFGPGTRLTVL.

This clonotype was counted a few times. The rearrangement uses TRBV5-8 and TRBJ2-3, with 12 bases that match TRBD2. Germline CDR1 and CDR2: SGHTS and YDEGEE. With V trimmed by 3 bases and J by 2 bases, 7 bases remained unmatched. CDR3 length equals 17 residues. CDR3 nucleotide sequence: TGTGCCAGCAGCTACGGACTAGCGGGATTCGTCACAGATACGCAGTATTTT. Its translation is CASSYGLAGFVTDTQYF.

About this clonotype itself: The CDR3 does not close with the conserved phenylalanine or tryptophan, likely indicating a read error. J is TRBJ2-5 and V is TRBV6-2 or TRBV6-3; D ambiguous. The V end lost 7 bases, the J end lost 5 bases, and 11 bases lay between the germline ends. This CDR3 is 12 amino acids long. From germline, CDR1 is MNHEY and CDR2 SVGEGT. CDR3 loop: CASNPKTETQYS. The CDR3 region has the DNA TGTGCCAGCAACCCCAAAACGGAGACCCAGTACTCC.

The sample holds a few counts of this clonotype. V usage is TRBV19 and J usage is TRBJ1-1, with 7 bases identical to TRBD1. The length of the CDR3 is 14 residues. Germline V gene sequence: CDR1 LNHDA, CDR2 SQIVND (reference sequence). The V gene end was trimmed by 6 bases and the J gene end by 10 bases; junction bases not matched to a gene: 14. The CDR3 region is CASRTSAGGSGAFF. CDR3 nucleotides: TGTGCCAGTAGAACCTCGGCAGGGGGGTCTGGAGCTTTCTTT.

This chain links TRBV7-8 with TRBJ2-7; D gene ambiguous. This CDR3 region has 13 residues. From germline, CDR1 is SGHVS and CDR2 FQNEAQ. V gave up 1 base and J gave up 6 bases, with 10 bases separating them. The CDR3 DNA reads TGTGCCAGCAGCTTAGGCGGAAGCCGCGAGCAGTACGTC. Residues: CASSLGGSREQYV.

The CDR3 is CAMRNRGNSPLHF. In DNA, the CDR3 is TGTGCCATGAGAAACAGGGGGAATTCACCCCTCCACTTT. The chain recombines TRBV10-3 with TRBJ1-6; 8 bases are a match to TRBD1. The CDR3 consists of 13 residues. Unmatched junction bases numbered 5, after V lost 9 bases and J lost 7 bases. Per germline, CDR1 ENHRY and CDR2 SYGVKD.

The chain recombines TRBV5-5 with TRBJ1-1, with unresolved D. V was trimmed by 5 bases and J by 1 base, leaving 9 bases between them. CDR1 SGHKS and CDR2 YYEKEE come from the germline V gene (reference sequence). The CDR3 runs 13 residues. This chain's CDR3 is CASRISANTEAFF. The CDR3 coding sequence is TGTGCCAGCAGAATTTCCGCGAACACTGAAGCTTTCTTT.

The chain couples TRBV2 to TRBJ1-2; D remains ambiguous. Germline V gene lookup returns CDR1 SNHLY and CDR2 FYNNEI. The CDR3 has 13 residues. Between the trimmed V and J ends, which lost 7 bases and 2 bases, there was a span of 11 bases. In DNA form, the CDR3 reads TGTGCCAGCAATTCAGGCGGAAACTATGGCTACACCTTC. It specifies CASNSGGNYGYTF.

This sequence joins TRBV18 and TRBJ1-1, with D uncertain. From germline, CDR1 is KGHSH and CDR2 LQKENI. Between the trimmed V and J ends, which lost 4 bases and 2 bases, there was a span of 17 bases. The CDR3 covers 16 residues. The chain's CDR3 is CASSRPGGFANTEAFF. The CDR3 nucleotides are TGTGCCAGCTCACGTCCGGGAGGCTTTGCTAACACTGAAGCTTTCTTT.

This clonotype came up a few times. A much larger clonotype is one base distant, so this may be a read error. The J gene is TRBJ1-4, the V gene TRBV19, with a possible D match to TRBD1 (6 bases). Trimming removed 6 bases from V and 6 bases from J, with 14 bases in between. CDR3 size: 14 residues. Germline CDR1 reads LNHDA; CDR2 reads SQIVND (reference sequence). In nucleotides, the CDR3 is TGTGCCAGTAGGATGGACAGTAGAGATGAAAAACTGTTTTTT. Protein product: CASRMDSRDEKLFF.

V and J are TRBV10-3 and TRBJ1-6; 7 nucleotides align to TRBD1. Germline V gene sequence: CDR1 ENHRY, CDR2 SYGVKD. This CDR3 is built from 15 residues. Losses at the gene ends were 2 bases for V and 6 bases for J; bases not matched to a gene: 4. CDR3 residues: CAISERGQPNSPLHF. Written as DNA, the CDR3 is TGTGCCATCAGTGAGAGGGGACAGCCTAATTCACCCCTCCACTTT.

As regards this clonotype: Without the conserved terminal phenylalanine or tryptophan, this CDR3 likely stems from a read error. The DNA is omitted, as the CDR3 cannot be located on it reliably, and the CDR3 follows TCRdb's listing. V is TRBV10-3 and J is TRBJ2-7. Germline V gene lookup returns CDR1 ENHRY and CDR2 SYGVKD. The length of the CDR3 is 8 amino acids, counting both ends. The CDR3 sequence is CAISESVR.

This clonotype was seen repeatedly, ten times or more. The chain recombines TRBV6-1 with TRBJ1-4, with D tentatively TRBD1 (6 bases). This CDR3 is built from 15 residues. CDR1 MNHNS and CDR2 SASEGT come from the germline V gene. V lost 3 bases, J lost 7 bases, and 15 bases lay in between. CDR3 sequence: CASSETGTRSEKLFF. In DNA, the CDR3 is TGTGCCAGCAGTGAGACCGGGACACGGTCTGAAAAACTGTTTTTT.